The 31 T cell receptor beta chains listed next were all sequenced from one sample in a study of blood T cell repertoires in COVID-19. Clones were read by immunoSEQ multiplex PCR, and TCRdb kept only the in-frame ones, dropping some. The profile shows 400,000 to 500,000 clones, 70% to 90% of them singletons. Sequencing used peripheral blood. These TCRs come from a woman aged 25 to 39 with active or convalescent COVID-19.

The chain couples TRBV10-3 to TRBJ2-7; possibly TRBD1 for D (5 bases). Germline values: CDR1 ENHRY, CDR2 SYGVKD. The CDR3 has 14 residues. Between the trimmed V and J ends, which lost 6 bases and 0 bases, there was a span of 12 bases. CDR3 sequence (DNA): TGTGCCATCAGAGCCGCAGGGAACTCCTACGAGCAGTACTTC. It codes for CAIRAAGNSYEQYF.

This chain uses TRBV29-1 with TRBJ2-7; 11 bases are a match to TRBD1. The V segment lost 7 bases and the J segment 5 bases; nucleotides outside the gene matches: 7. Germline CDR1 SQVTM, CDR2 ANQGSEA. The CDR3 spans 13 residues. CDR3 protein: CSALRDRGNEQYF. The DNA of the CDR3 is TGCAGCGCCCTCCGGGACAGGGGGAACGAGCAGTACTTC.

The chain recombines TRBV10-1 with TRBJ1-5, with D tentatively TRBD1 (6 bases). Trimming left V 10 bases short and J 2 bases short, with 15 bases between. Per the germline V gene, CDR1 is WNHNN and CDR2 is SYGVQD (reference sequence). The CDR3 is 14 amino acids. The CDR3 DNA is TGCGCCAACCCCCGGGACAAGGGCAATCAGCCCCAGCATTTT. This translates into CANPRDKGNQPQHF.

In its sample, this clone was seen once. This chain connects TRBV3-1 (or the pseudogene TRBV3-2) to TRBJ2-2; TRBD2 agrees at 10 bases. Germline loops: CDR1 LGHDT, CDR2 YNNKEL (reference sequence). This CDR3 region has 16 residues. Unmatched junction bases numbered 8, after V lost 4 bases and J lost 6 bases. The CDR3 region has the DNA TGTGCCAGCAGCCCTCCCAGCGGGGGGGTCCCCGGGGAGCTGTTTTTT. It yields the protein CASSPPSGGVPGELFF.

The chain couples TRBV15 to TRBJ1-2, with 10 bases aligning to TRBD1. Per germline, CDR1 LNHNV and CDR2 YYDKDF (reference sequence). V lost 0 bases and J lost 7; bases outside the gene matches: 2. The CDR3 extends over 14 amino acids. Here the CDR3 DNA reads TGTGCCACCAGCAGAGAGGGACAGGGGTCTGGCTACACCTTC. This gives the protein CATSREGQGSGYTF.

This clone was observed once. V gene TRBV19 combines with J gene TRBJ1-1; 9 bases fit TRBD1. The V and J ends lost 5 bases and 3 bases, in that order; junction bases with no gene match: 4. Germline V CDR1 and CDR2: LNHDA, SQIVND (reference sequence). This CDR3 region has 14 residues. The CDR3 DNA sequence: TGTGCCAGTAGTGGACAGGGGTGGGACACTGAAGCTTTCTTT. Translated, it gives CASSGQGWDTEAFF.

A remark on this clone: The same CDR3 arises from other DNA sequences in this sample as well. This rearrangement joins TRBV5-4 to TRBJ2-7; weak D call: TRBD1 (5 bases). CDR3 length equals 13 residues. Trimming removed 0 bases from V and 2 bases from J, with 6 bases in between. Germline V gene sequence: CDR1 SGHNT, CDR2 YYREEE (reference sequence). CDR3 DNA sequence: TGTGCCAGCAGCTTGGGGACAACCTACGAGCAGTACTTC. Translated, it gives CASSLGTTYEQYF.

In this sample, this clone turned up a few times. V is TRBV5-6 and J is TRBJ1-1, with D possibly matching TRBD1 (6 bases). The V end lost 4 bases, the J end lost 7 bases, and 23 bases lay between the germline ends. This CDR3 contains 16 residues. CDR1 and CDR2 from the germline V gene are SGHDT and YYEEEE. CDR3 loop: CASSRPRGGRYSEAFF. In DNA form, the CDR3 reads TGTGCCAGCAGCCGACCACGGGGGGGCAGGTACAGTGAAGCTTTCTTT. The full variable domain, with the rest looked up from reference TRBV5-6 and TRBJ1-1, is DAGVTQSPTHLIKTRGQQVTLRCSPKSGHDTVSWYQQALGQGPQFIFQYYEEEERQRGNFPDRFSGHQFPNYSSELNVNALLLGDSALYLCASSRPRGGRYSEAFFGQGTRLTVV.

This chain links TRBV27 with TRBJ1-1, with 7 positions matching TRBD1. Per germline, CDR1 MNHEY and CDR2 SMNVEV (reference sequence). This CDR3 has 15 residues. The junction had 7 bases not matched to a gene; V was cut back by 5 bases and J by 1 base. CDR3 loop: CASSTRDSPNTEAFF. As DNA, the CDR3 is TGTGCCAGCAGTACCCGGGACAGCCCGAACACTGAAGCTTTCTTT.

The chain joins TRBV6-5 to TRBJ2-2, with 8 bases lining up with TRBD2. The germline V gene encodes CDR1 MNHEY and CDR2 SVGAGI. This CDR3 contains 15 residues. After removal of 9 bases from V and 2 bases from J, the junction contained 8 bases not matched to a gene. CDR3 region: CASLRRGDNTGELFF. CDR3 bases: TGTGCCAGTTTGCGGCGGGGGGACAACACCGGGGAGCTGTTTTTT.

The chain joins TRBV10-3 to TRBJ1-1; tentatively, D is TRBD1 (6 bases). CDR1 is ENHRY and CDR2 is SYGVKD in the germline V gene. The CDR3 spans 15 residues. V lost 3 bases and J lost 3, with 14 bases in between. The CDR3 nucleotides read TGTGCCATCAGTGAAGAAGGGAAGGGGGACACTGAAGCTTTCTTT. This codes for CAISEEGKGDTEAFF.

Only a few counts were recorded for this clone. The chain has TRBV19 and TRBJ1-2; D perhaps matches TRBD1 (5 bases). This CDR3 comprises 17 residues. Germline-derived CDR1 and CDR2 are LNHDA and SQIVND (reference sequence). Trimming removed 3 bases at V and 2 bases at J, with 19 bases between. The CDR3 protein is CASSMSPSQGPNYGYTF. Written as DNA, the CDR3 is TGTGCCAGTAGTATGAGCCCATCTCAGGGCCCAAACTATGGCTACACCTTC.

V gene TRBV4-1 combines with J gene TRBJ1-4; possibly TRBD1 for D (6 bases). CDR1 and CDR2 (germline): MGHRA, YSYEKL. V was shortened by 3 bases and J by 11 bases, with 22 bases between the two germline ends. The CDR3 is 16 residues long. The CDR3 here is CASSQYTGSLTFKLFF. CDR3 nucleotide sequence: TGCGCCAGCAGCCAGTACACAGGGAGTTTGACGTTTAAACTGTTTTTT.

J is TRBJ1-3 and V is TRBV6-5; no definite D call. This CDR3 is built from 12 residues. With 4 bases removed from V and 4 bases from J, the gap between germline ends came to 5 bases. The V gene's germline CDR1 is MNHEY and CDR2 SVGAGI. The CDR3 spells CASSSTGNTIYF. As DNA, the CDR3 is TGTGCCAGCAGTTCGACAGGAAACACCATATATTTT.

The rearrangement links TRBV10-3 to TRBJ1-4, with a tentative D call TRBD1 (5 bases). The V end was cut by 10 bases, the J end by 3 bases, with 12 bases between. This CDR3 spans 13 amino acids. The germline V gene has CDR1 ENHRY and CDR2 SYGVKD. This CDR3 reads CATGGSSNEKLFF. The CDR3 region has the DNA TGTGCCACCGGGGGTTCGTCTAATGAAAAACTGTTTTTT.

In this sample, this clone turned up a few times. The chain couples TRBV19 to TRBJ1-2; the D gene is possibly TRBD1 (6 bases). The V gene lost 6 bases and the J gene lost 7 bases, with 21 bases spanning the gap. In germline, CDR1 is LNHDA, CDR2 SQIVND (reference sequence). This CDR3 has 15 amino acids. Here the CDR3 reads CASRTSLTGLGGYTF. CDR3 in DNA: TGTGCCAGTAGAACCTCCCTTACAGGGCTGGGTGGCTACACCTTC.

The J gene is TRBJ1-2, the V gene TRBV30; D uncertain. The CDR3 runs 13 residues. Per the germline V gene, CDR1 is GTSNPN and CDR2 is SVGIG (reference sequence). V was shortened by 2 bases and J by 9 bases, with 16 bases between the two germline ends. The CDR3 DNA reads TGTGCCTGGAGTTTTCGTGGGAGAGATCGCTACACCTTC. Protein product: CAWSFRGRDRYTF.

This chain uses TRBV15 with TRBJ2-3; no reliable D call. The germline gives CDR1 LNHNV, CDR2 YYDKDF (reference sequence). The length of the CDR3 is 18 residues. V was clipped by 0 bases and J by 7 bases, with 23 bases between them. DNA for the CDR3: TGTGCCACCAGCAGAGATTTCCTGGAGACCCCACTTACGAATACGCAGTATTTT. Its protein is CATSRDFLETPLTNTQYF.

This clone was seen just once. The J gene is TRBJ2-5, the V gene TRBV7-8; 11 bases agree with TRBD2. This CDR3 region has 14 residues. Trimming cost V 5 bases and J 5 bases; bases outside gene matches: 4. Germline CDR1 reads SGHVS; CDR2 reads FQNEAQ. The DNA for the CDR3 is TGTGCCAGCAGCACACTAGCGGGAGAGGAGACCCAGTACTTC. Its translation: CASSTLAGEETQYF. The entire variable domain, with the rest obtained from reference TRBV7-8 and TRBJ2-5, is as follows: GAGVSQSPRYKVAKRGQDVALRCDPISGHVSLFWYQQALGQGPEFLTYFQNEAQLDKSGLPSDRFFAERPEGSVSTLKIQRTQQEDSAVYLCASSTLAGEETQYFGPGTRLLVL.

CDR3 sequence reads: CASSTFGDSNQPQHF. CDR3 in DNA: TGTGCCAGTAGTACCTTCGGGGATAGCAATCAGCCCCAGCATTTT. The chain carries TRBV19 and TRBJ1-5; no clear D. The length of the CDR3 is 15 residues. Trimming shortened V by 4 bases and J by 0 bases, and 10 bases separated the two germline ends. Germline CDR1 is LNHDA and CDR2 is SQIVND (reference sequence).

The chain combines TRBV3-1 (or the pseudogene TRBV3-2) with TRBJ2-1, with TRBD1 matching 10 bases. This CDR3 region has 15 residues. The J segment lost 3 bases and the V segment lost 5 bases, leaving 4 bases of the junction unmatched. Germline assignment: CDR1 LGHDT and CDR2 YNNKEL (reference sequence). The CDR3 reads CASSAGQGNYNEQFF. The CDR3 DNA sequence: TGTGCCAGCAGCGCGGGACAGGGGAACTACAATGAGCAGTTCTTC.

This clone was observed a few times. The rearrangement links TRBV5-4 to TRBJ1-1; the match to TRBD1 covers 7 bases. V lost 4 bases and J lost 4; bases outside the gene matches: 10. The germline CDR1 and CDR2 sequences are SGHNT and YYREEE (reference sequence). The CDR3 spans 15 residues. CDR3 DNA sequence: TGTGCCAGCAGCGTGACAGGGTTTAAGGCCACTGAAGCTTTCTTT. Translated, it gives CASSVTGFKATEAFF.

The chain carries TRBV5-4 and TRBJ1-2; TRBD1 agrees at 7 bases. This CDR3 is built from 15 residues. Germline V gene lookup returns CDR1 SGHNT and CDR2 YYREEE (reference sequence). Trimming took 3 bases from V and 2 from J; bases not matched to a gene: 7. DNA of the CDR3: TGTGCCAGCAGCTGGGGAGGACAGGTGAACTATGGCTACACCTTC. The encoded protein is CASSWGGQVNYGYTF.

The chain combines TRBV7-9 with TRBJ1-4; TRBD1 might be the D (6 bases). The CDR3 consists of 14 residues. The germline V and J ends were trimmed by 3 bases and 8 bases, with 13 bases remaining between them. Germline V gene data show CDR1 as SEHNR and CDR2 as FQNEAQ (reference sequence). The CDR3 loop reads CASSLGDRSEKLFF. CDR3 bases: TGTGCCAGCAGCTTGGGTGACAGGAGCGAAAAACTGTTTTTT.

The J gene is TRBJ1-2, the V gene TRBV18, with 8 bases identical to TRBD1. The germline CDR1 and CDR2 sequences are KGHSH and LQKENI. The CDR3 runs 15 residues. J was trimmed by 4 bases and V by 5 bases; bases with no gene match: 9. CDR3 coding DNA: TGTGCCAGCTCATCAACGACAGGGGAGGGCTATGGCTACACCTTC. It yields the protein CASSSTTGEGYGYTF.

This chain connects TRBV5-1 to TRBJ2-3; TRBD2 is a possible D gene (5 bases). The germline V gene has CDR1 SGHRS and CDR2 YFSETQ. This CDR3 has 15 residues. The V end was cut by 5 bases, the J end by 1 base, with 14 bases between. CDR3 sequence: CASRAEQARTDTQYF. Here the CDR3 DNA reads TGCGCCAGCAGAGCGGAGCAGGCTCGCACAGATACGCAGTATTTT.

J is TRBJ2-7 and V is TRBV5-5, with D tentatively TRBD2 (6 bases). Trimming took 5 bases from V and 1 from J, leaving 10 bases between them. This CDR3 contains 13 residues. Per germline, CDR1 SGHKS and CDR2 YYEKEE (reference sequence). The CDR3 loop is CASSPGLSYEQYF. For the CDR3, the DNA is TGTGCCAGCAGTCCGGGACTGTCCTACGAGCAGTACTTC. Drawing the rest from reference TRBV5-5 and TRBJ2-7, the complete variable domain is DAGVTQSPTHLIKTRGQQVTLRCSPISGHKSVSWYQQVLGQGPQFIFQYYEKEERGRGNFPDRFSARQFPNYSSELNVNALLLGDSALYLCASSPGLSYEQYFGPGTRLTVT.

The chain employs TRBV15 and TRBJ1-2; D possibly corresponds to TRBD1 (6 bases). The CDR3 spans 13 residues. Trimming removed 1 base at V and 8 bases at J, with 11 bases between. Germline CDR1 LNHNV, CDR2 YYDKDF (reference sequence). The CDR3 region is CATSRGGRWGYTF. CDR3 nucleotides: TGTGCCACCAGCAGAGGGGGGCGTTGGGGCTACACCTTC. The full variable domain, completed using reference TRBV15 and TRBJ1-2, is DAMVIQNPRYQVTQFGKPVTLSCSQTLNHNVMYWYQQKSSQAPKLLFHYYDKDFNNEADTPDNFQSRRPNTSFCFLDIRSPGLGDTAMYLCATSRGGRWGYTFGSGTRLTVV.

The chain uses TRBV2 and TRBJ1-5; D remains unclear. V lost 0 bases to trimming and J lost 0 bases, with 15 bases between them. Germline V gene lookup returns CDR1 SNHLY and CDR2 FYNNEI. CDR3 size: 18 residues. CDR3 loop: CASSEAVGSKISNQPQHF. As DNA, the CDR3 is TGTGCCAGCAGTGAAGCGGTTGGCAGTAAAATTAGCAATCAGCCCCAGCATTTT.

This clone was seen only a few times. The rearrangement joins TRBV5-1 to TRBJ2-5; D unclear. The germline V and J ends were trimmed by 3 bases and 5 bases, with 11 bases remaining between them. The germline gives CDR1 SGHRS, CDR2 YFSETQ. This CDR3 region has 13 residues. The CDR3 nucleotides read TGCGCCAGCAGCTCCGAGGTCGTGGAGACCCAGTACTTC. It codes for CASSSEVVETQYF.

The chain couples TRBV2 to TRBJ1-2, with D tentatively TRBD1 (6 bases). Germline CDR1 is SNHLY and CDR2 is FYNNEI. V was cut by 7 bases and J by 0 bases, with 18 bases left in between. The CDR3 length is 16 residues. CDR3 coding DNA: TGTGCCAGCATCGGAGGCGCCTCAGGGGCTAACTATGGCTACACCTTC. It specifies CASIGGASGANYGYTF.